The rows below give T cell receptor beta chains drawn from one sample of a study of CD8+CD57+ T cells in acquired aplastic anemia. TCRdb used MiXCR to reprocess the reads, holding one entry per CDR3 protein. The repertoire holds about 180,000 distinct CDR3 sequences, approximately 46% seen once, with 2.9% in the top ten. Sequenced sample: sorted CD4+, CD8+, or CD8+CD57+ T cells (not recorded which) from PBMCs. Every receptor here comes from a human donor in good health. The CDR3 runs from the conserved cysteine through the conserved F or W. A D gene is named only where the DNA matches it firmly.

-,TRBV10-1,CASSNLAAEQYF
-,TRBV7-8,CASSLSKGYGYTF
-,TRBV20-1,CSAAPVEEQFF
-,TRBV10-3,CAISESVGGLKGYTF
TRBD1,TRBV10-3,CAIKGQGGNTEAFF
-,TRBV5-6,CASSLLDNEQFF
TRBD2,TRBV4-1,CASSLELAGVYEQYF
TRBD1,TRBV19,CASKRPGGNTGELFF
TRBD2,TRBV6-1,CASSGLAGRDSDEQFF
-,TRBV6-1,CASNKGHPNEKLFF
TRBD1,TRBV15,CATSRDGRGDGYTF
-,TRBV7-3,CASSLVKGQYYGYTF
-,TRBV2,CASREGGSYEQYF
TRBD2,TRBV20-1,CSAPGLFNFEQFF
-,TRBV2,CASSEARHEQFF
TRBD2,TRBV6-1,CASSDASGNYEQYF
TRBD2,TRBV20-1,CSALGLAGRTDTQYF
-,TRBV9,CASSGGNPRYEQYF